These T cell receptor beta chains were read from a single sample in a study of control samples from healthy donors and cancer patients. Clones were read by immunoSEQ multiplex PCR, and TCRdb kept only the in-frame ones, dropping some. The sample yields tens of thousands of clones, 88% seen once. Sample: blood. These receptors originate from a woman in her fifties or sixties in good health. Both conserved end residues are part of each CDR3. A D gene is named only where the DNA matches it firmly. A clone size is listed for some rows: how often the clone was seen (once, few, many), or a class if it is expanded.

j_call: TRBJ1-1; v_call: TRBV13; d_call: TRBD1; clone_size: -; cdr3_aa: CASSRRTGGANTEAFF; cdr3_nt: TGTGCCAGCAGCCGTCGGACAGGGGGCGCGAACACTGAAGCTTTCTTT
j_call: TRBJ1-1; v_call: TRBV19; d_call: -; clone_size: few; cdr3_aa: CASSIGRILMNTEAFF; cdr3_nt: TGTGCCAGTAGTATTGGACGGATTTTAATGAACACTGAAGCTTTCTTT
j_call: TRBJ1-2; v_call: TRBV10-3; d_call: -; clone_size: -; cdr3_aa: CAISENRDTDGYTF; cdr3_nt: TGTGCCATCAGTGAGAACCGGGACACTGATGGCTACACCTTC
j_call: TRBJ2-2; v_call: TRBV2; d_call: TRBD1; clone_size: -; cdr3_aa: CASMDRFNTGELFF; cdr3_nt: TGTGCCAGCATGGACAGGTTTAACACCGGGGAGCTGTTTTTT
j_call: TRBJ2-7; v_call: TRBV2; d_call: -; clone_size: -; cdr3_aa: CASSDWDNSYEQYF; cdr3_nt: TGTGCCAGCAGTGATTGGGACAATTCCTACGAGCAGTACTTC
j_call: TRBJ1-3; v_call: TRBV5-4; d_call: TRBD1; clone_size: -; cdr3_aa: CASSRDRAEPSGNTIYF; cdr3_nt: TGTGCCAGCAGCCGCGACAGGGCCGAACCCTCTGGAAACACCATATATTTT
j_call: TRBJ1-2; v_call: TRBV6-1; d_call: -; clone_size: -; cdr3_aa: CASSEFSFGYGYTF; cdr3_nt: TGTGCCAGCAGTGAATTCTCTTTCGGGTATGGCTACACCTTC
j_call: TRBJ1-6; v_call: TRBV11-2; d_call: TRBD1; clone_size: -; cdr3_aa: CASSSGTGLPVSSPLHF; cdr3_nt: TGTGCCAGCAGCTCAGGGACAGGTCTGCCGGTGAGCTCACCCCTCCACTTT
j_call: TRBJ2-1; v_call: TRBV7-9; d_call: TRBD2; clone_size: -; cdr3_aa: CASSLGAGYDRQFF; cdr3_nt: TGTGCCAGCAGCTTAGGAGCGGGATATGACCGGCAGTTCTTC
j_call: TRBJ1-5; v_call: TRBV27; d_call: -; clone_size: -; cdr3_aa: CASRGIPGQPQHF; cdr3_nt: TGTGCCAGCAGAGGGATCCCAGGGCAGCCCCAGCATTTT
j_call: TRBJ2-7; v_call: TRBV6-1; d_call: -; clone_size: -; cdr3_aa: CASSDAAGYEQYF; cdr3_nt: TGTGCCAGCAGTGATGCGGCGGGTTACGAGCAGTACTTC
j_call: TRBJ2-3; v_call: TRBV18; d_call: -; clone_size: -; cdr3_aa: CASSATGVQGDTQYF; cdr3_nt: TGTGCCAGCTCAGCAACGGGGGTCCAAGGAGATACGCAGTATTTT
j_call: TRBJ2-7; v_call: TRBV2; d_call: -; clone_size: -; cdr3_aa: CASKKSYEQYF; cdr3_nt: TGTGCCAGCAAAAAGAGCTACGAGCAGTACTTC
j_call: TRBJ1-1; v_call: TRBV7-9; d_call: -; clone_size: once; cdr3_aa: CASSLGQLNTEAFF; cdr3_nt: TGTGCCAGCAGCTTAGGACAGTTGAACACTGAAGCTTTCTTT
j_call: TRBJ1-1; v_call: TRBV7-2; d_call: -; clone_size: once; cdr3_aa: CASSLGLMGTEAFF; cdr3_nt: TGTGCCAGCAGCTTAGGCCTGATGGGCACTGAAGCTTTCTTT
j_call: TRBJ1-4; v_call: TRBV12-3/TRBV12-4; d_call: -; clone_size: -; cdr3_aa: CASRIDEKLFF; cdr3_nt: TGTGCCAGCAGGATAGATGAAAAACTGTTTTTT
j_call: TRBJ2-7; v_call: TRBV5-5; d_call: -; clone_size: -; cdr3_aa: CASSLAEIYEQYF; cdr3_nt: TGTGCCAGCAGCTTGGCGGAGATATACGAGCAGTACTTC
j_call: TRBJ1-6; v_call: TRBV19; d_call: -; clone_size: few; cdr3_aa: CASSHFTGGASSPLHF; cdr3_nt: TGTGCCAGTAGTCACTTCACAGGAGGGGCAAGCTCACCCCTCCACTTT
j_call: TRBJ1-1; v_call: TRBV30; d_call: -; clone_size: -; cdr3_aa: CAWSGQYSEAFF; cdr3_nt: TGTGCCTGGAGTGGGCAATATTCTGAAGCTTTCTTT
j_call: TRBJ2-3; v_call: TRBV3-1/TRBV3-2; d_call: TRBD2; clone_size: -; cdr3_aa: CASSQVALLAGGPGLDTQYF; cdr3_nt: TGTGCCAGCAGCCAAGTTGCTTTGCTAGCGGGGGGGCCGGGGCTAGATACGCAGTATTTT
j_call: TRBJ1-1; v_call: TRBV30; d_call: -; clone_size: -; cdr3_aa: CALVAMNTEAFF; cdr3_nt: TGTGCCTTGGTCGCGATGAACACTGAAGCTTTCTTT
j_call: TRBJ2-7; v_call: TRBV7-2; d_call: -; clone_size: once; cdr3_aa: CASSWGNSRKYEQYF; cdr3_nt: TGTGCCAGCAGCTGGGGAAATTCCCGGAAGTACGAGCAGTACTTC
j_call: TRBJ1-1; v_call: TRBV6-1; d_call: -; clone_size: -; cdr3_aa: CASSEYPGQGTEAFF; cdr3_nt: TGTGCCAGCAGTGAGTACCCGGGACAAGGCACTGAAGCTTTCTTT
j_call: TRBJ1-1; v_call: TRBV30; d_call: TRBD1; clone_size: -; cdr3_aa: CAWSSNWYTGVNTEAFF; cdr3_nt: TGTGCCTGGAGTTCAAATTGGTATACAGGGGTTAACACTGAAGCTTTCTTT
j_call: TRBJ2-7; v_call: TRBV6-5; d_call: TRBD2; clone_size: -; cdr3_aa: CASRPILAGGAEQYF; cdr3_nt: TGTGCCAGCAGGCCAATACTAGCGGGGGGGGCCGAGCAGTACTTC
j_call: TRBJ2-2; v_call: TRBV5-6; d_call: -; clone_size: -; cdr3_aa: CASSLGQRNTGELFF; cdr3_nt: TGTGCCAGCAGCTTAGGGCAGAGGAACACCGGGGAGCTGTTTTTT
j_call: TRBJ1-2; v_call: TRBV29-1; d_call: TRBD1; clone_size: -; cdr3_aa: CSVEGGQGDGGYTF; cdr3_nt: TGCAGCGTTGAAGGTGGACAGGGGGACGGAGGCTACACCTTC
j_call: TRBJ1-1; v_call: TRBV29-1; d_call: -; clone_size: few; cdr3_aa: CSATSHVDTEAFF; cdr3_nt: TGCAGCGCTACTTCACACGTGGACACTGAAGCTTTCTTT
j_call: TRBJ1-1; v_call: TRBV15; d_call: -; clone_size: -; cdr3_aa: CATSNQQGKTEAFF; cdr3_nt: TGTGCCACCAGCAACCAACAGGGTAAGACTGAAGCTTTCTTT
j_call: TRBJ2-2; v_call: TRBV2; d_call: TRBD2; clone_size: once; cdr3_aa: CASSTAGAGTGELFF; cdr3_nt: TGTGCCAGCAGTACAGCGGGGGCGGGAACCGGGGAGCTGTTTTTT
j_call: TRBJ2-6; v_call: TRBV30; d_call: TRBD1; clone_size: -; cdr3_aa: CALLRDRGFGANVLTF; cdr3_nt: TGTGCCTTACTCCGGGACAGGGGGTTCGGGGCCAACGTCCTGACTTTC
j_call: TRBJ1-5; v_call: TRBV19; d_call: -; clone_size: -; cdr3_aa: CASSIRVNQPQHF; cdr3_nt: TGTGCCAGTAGTATTCGGGTGAATCAGCCCCAGCATTTT
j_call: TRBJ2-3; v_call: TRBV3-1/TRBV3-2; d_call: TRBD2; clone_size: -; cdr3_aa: CASSQEERGDTQYF; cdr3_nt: TGTGCCAGCAGCCAAGAGGAGCGGGGGGATACGCAGTATTTT
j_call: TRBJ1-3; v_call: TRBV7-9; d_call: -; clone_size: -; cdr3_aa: CASSSRTADSGNTIYF; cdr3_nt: TGTGCCAGCAGTTCCAGAACAGCCGACTCTGGAAACACCATATATTTT
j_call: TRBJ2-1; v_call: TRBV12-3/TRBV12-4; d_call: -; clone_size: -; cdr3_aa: CASSLNNEQFF; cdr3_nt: TGTGCCAGCAGCTTAAACAATGAGCAGTTCTTC
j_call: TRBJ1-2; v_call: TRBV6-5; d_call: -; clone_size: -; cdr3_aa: CASEGPPQGIYGYTF; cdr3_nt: TGTGCCAGCGAGGGGCCCCCCCAGGGAATCTATGGCTACACCTTC
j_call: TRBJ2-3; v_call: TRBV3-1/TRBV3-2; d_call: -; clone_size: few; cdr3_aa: CASRSGRGTDTQYF; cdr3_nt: TGTGCCAGCAGATCGGGCAGGGGCACAGATACGCAGTATTTT
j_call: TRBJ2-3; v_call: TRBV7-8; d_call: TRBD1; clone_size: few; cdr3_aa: CASSSSGTGGGATDTQYF; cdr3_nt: TGTGCCAGCAGCTCATCCGGGACAGGGGGCGGGGCGACAGATACGCAGTATTTT
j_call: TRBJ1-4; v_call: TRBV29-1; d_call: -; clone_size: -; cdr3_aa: CSVVVPTVATNEKLFF; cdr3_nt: TGCAGCGTTGTGGTTCCGACGGTTGCAACTAATGAAAAACTGTTTTTT
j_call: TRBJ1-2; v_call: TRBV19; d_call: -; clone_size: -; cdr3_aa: CASRTLNYGYTF; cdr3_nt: TGTGCCAGTAGGACGCTCAACTATGGCTACACCTTC
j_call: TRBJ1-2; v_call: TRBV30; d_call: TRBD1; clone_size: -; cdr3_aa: CAWDPGTGGVRYYGYTF; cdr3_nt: TGTGCCTGGGACCCCGGGACAGGGGGCGTAAGATACTATGGCTACACCTTC
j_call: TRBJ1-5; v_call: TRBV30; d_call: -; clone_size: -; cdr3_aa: CAWSVRGLQPQHF; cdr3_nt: TGTGCCTGGAGTGTAAGGGGTTTGCAGCCCCAGCATTTT
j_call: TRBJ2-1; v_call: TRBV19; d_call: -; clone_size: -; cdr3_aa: CASSTPRSHNEQFF; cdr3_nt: TGTGCCAGTAGTACCCCTCGATCTCACAATGAGCAGTTCTTC
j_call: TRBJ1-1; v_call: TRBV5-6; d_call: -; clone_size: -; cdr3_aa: CASSLAGLTEAFF; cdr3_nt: TGTGCCAGCAGCTTGGCCGGGCTCACTGAAGCTTTCTTT
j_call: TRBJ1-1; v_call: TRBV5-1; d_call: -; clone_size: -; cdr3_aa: CASSSRENTEAFF; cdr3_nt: TGCGCCAGCAGTTCTCGGGAGAACACTGAAGCTTTCTTT
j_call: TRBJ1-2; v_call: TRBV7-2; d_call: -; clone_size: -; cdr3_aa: CASSLILTGTFLSYGYTF; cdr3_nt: TGTGCCAGCAGCTTGATACTTACCGGGACCTTTTTGAGCTATGGCTACACCTTC
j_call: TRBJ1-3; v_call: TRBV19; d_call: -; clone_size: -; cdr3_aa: CASSGRRGRNTIYF; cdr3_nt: TGTGCCAGTAGTGGGAGGAGGGGTAGAAACACCATATATTTT
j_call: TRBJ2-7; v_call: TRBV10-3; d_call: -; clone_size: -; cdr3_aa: CAISQPSGYEQYF; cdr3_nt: TGTGCCATCAGTCAACCCTCCGGGTACGAGCAGTACTTC
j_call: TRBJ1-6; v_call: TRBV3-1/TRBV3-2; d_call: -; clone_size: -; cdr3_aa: CASSQLWTTLHF; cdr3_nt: TGTGCCAGCAGCCAGCTTTGGACCACCCTCCACTTT
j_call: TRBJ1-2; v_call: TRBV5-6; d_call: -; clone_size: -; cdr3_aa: CASSPQQSSIGYTF; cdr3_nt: TGTGCCAGCAGCCCCCAACAGTCCTCTATTGGCTACACCTTC
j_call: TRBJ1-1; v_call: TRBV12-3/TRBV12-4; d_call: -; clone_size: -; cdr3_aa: CAIQRRANTEAFF; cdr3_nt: TGTGCCATACAACGTCGGGCGAACACTGAAGCTTTCTTT
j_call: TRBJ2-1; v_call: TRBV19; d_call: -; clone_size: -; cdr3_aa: CASSEGGGFNEQFF; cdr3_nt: TGTGCCAGTAGCGAAGGAGGGGGCTTCAATGAGCAGTTCTTC
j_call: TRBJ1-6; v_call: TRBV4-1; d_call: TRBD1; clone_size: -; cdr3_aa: CASSRTGESPLHF; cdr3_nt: TGCGCCAGCAGCCGAACAGGGGAGTCACCCCTCCACTTT
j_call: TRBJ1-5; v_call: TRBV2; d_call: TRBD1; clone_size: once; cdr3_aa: CASSSWTGWNQPQHF; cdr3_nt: TGTGCCAGCAGCTCTTGGACAGGGTGGAATCAGCCCCAGCATTTT
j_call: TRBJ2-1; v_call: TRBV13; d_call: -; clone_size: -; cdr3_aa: CASTTLAMGEQFF; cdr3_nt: TGTGCCAGCACTACGCTAGCTATGGGTGAGCAGTTCTTC
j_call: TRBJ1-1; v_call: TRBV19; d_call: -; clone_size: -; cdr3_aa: CASSVEGEGKTFF; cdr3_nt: TGTGCCAGTAGTGTCGAGGGGGAGGGGAAAACTTTCTTT
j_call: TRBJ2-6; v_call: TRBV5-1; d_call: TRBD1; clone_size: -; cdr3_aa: CASSLGQGPTSGANVLTF; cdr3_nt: TGCGCCAGCAGCTTAGGACAGGGCCCCACCTCTGGGGCCAACGTCCTGACTTTC
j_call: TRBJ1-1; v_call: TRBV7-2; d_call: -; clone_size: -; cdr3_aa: CASSLGYRDEAFF; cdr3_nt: TGTGCCAGCAGCTTAGGGTACAGGGATGAAGCTTTCTTT